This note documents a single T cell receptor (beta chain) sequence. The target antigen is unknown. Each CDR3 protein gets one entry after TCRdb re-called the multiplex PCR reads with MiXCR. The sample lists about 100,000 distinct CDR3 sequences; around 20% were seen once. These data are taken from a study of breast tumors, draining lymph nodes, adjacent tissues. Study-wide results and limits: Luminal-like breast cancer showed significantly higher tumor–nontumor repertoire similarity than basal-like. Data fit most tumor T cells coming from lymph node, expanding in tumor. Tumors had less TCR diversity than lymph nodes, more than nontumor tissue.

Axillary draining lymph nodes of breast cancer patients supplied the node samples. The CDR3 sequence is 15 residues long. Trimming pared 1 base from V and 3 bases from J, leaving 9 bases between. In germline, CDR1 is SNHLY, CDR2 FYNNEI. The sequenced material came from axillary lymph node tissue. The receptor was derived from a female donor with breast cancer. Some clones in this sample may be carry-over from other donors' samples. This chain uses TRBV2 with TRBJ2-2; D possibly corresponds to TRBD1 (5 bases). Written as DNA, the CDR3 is TGTGCCAGCAGTGAAGTAGGGGTGGACACCGGGGAGCTGTTTTTT. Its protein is CASSEVGVDTGELFF.